This entry lists 14 T cell receptor beta chains sequenced from one sample in a study of OX40 agonist ivuxolimab in advanced cancers. Data came from immunoSEQ multiplex PCR; TCRdb stores just in-frame clones and leaves some out. In the table there are about 26,000 clones, 88% of which are singletons. The sample in question was CD4+ or CD8+ T cells sorted from blood, obtained in a trial of the OX40 agonist ivuxolimab. The receptors derive from an adult with an advanced solid tumor such as melanoma, head and neck, liver or kidney cancer.

The chain is built from TRBV15 and TRBJ2-1; D remains ambiguous. Germline CDR1 reads LNHNV; CDR2 reads YYDKDF (reference sequence). The V and J ends lost 0 bases and 3 bases respectively, with 9 bases between them. The CDR3 totals 15 residues. The CDR3 DNA reads TGTGCCACCAGCAGAGACGGAAGTGACTACAATGAGCAGTTCTTC. Translation: CATSRDGSDYNEQFF.

V is TRBV9 and J is TRBJ1-4, with a possible D match to TRBD1 (6 bases). V was trimmed by 4 bases and J by 3 bases, leaving 22 bases between them. CDR1 and CDR2 from the germline V gene are SGDLS and YYNGEE. The CDR3 is 18 residues long. The CDR3 DNA is TGTGCCAGCAGCCCAGAGGGGGGGCAAGCTGGAGCTAATGAAAAACTGTTTTTT. Its translation: CASSPEGGQAGANEKLFF.

The chain combines TRBV5-6 with TRBJ1-2, with TRBD1 as a possible D gene (6 bases). Germline V CDR1 and CDR2: SGHDT, YYEEEE. Trimming left V 2 bases short and J 4 bases short, with 12 bases between. The CDR3 runs 14 residues. The CDR3: CASSLTGQLYGYTF. The DNA of the CDR3 is TGTGCCAGCAGCTTAACCGGACAGCTCTATGGCTACACCTTC.

In this sample, this clone turned up once. J is TRBJ2-7 and V is TRBV5-1, with D possibly matching TRBD2 (5 bases). CDR3 length: 18 amino acids. Trimming cost V 0 bases and J 3 bases, with 22 bases left between them. Germline V lookup: CDR1 SGHRS, CDR2 YFSETQ. The CDR3 here is CASSLGPSNEDYHYEQYF. The CDR3 DNA follows: TGCGCCAGCAGCTTGGGACCGAGCAATGAAGACTACCACTACGAGCAGTACTTC.

The V and J genes are TRBV19 and TRBJ1-2; 9 bases are shared with TRBD1. The J segment lost 4 bases and the V segment lost 7 bases, leaving 10 bases of the junction unmatched. The germline V gene encodes CDR1 LNHDA and CDR2 SQIVND (reference sequence). The length of the CDR3 is 15 residues. The CDR3 here is CASNLYRGLGYGYTF. The CDR3 DNA is TGTGCCAGTAATCTCTACAGGGGGCTTGGCTATGGCTACACCTTC. Combining the CDR3 with reference TRBV19 and TRBJ1-2 gives the whole variable domain DGGITQSPKYLFRKEGQNVTLSCEQNLNHDAMYWYRQDPGQGLRLIYYSQIVNDFQKGDIAEGYSVSREKKESFPLTVTSAQKNPTAFYLCASNLYRGLGYGYTFGSGTRLTVV.

This chain links TRBV7-9 with TRBJ2-5; D is possibly TRBD1 (6 bases). Between the trimmed V and J ends, which lost 4 bases and 5 bases, there was a span of 14 bases. The CDR3 covers 14 residues. Germline loops: CDR1 SEHNR, CDR2 FQNEAQ (reference sequence). DNA for the CDR3: TGTGCCAGCAGCTCCACAGGGTCCGGGGAGACCCAGTACTTC. Amino acid sequence: CASSSTGSGETQYF.

This clone was detected only a few times. This chain links TRBV19 with TRBJ1-5; D gene uncertain. Trimming stripped 7 bases from V and 5 bases from J, with 12 bases between. Germline-derived CDR1 and CDR2 are LNHDA and SQIVND (reference sequence). The CDR3 contains 13 residues. In nucleotides, the CDR3 is TGTGCCAGTACCTCAGGACCCTATCAGCCCCAGCATTTT. Amino acids: CASTSGPYQPQHF.

The chain uses TRBV27 and TRBJ2-5; no clear D gene. Germline V gives CDR1 MNHEY, CDR2 SMNVEV (reference sequence). The CDR3 runs to 15 residues. Trimming pared 4 bases from V and 1 base from J, leaving 13 bases between. CDR3 in amino acids: CASSSPILGQETQYF. In DNA form, the CDR3 reads TGTGCCAGCAGTTCTCCCATTCTGGGCCAAGAGACCCAGTACTTC.

The table lists this clone with a count of one. The CDR3 reads CASSAGATYEQYF. DNA for the CDR3: TGTGCCAGTAGTGCGGGGGCTACCTACGAGCAGTACTTC. The rearrangement links TRBV19 to TRBJ2-7; a weak D match, TRBD2 (7 bases). V lost 5 bases to trimming and J lost 2 bases, with 10 bases between them. The CDR3 loop spans 13 amino acids. Germline V CDR1 and CDR2: LNHDA, SQIVND (reference sequence).

The chain couples TRBV7-2 to TRBJ2-7; 7 nucleotides align to TRBD1. This CDR3 is 17 amino acids long. Germline V gives CDR1 SGHTA, CDR2 FQGNSA. J lost 1 base, V lost 5 bases, and 14 bases had no gene match. CDR3 loop: CASSLIRQGLSSYEQYF. Written as DNA, the CDR3 is TGTGCCAGCAGCCTTATACGACAGGGCCTGTCATCCTACGAGCAGTACTTC. Looking up the rest from reference TRBV7-2 and TRBJ2-7 gives the full variable domain: GAGVSQSPSNKVTEKGKDVELRCDPISGHTALYWYRQSLGQGLEFLIYFQGNSAPDKSGLPSDRFSAERTGGSVSTLTIQRTQQEDSAVYLCASSLIRQGLSSYEQYFGPGTRLTVT.

This chain links TRBV6-5 with TRBJ2-2; maybe TRBD2 (5 bases). Between the trimmed V and J ends, which lost 3 bases and 6 bases, there was a span of 14 bases. Germline CDR1 reads MNHEY; CDR2 reads SVGAGI. This CDR3 is built from 15 residues. CDR3 coding DNA: TGTGCCAGCAGTTATGGAGGAGGCACGCCCGGGGAGCTGTTTTTT. Its translation is CASSYGGGTPGELFF.

The CDR3 bases are TGTGCCAGCAGCTTAGGTGGGGGTGGTACAGATACGCAGTATTTT. Encoded protein: CASSLGGGGTDTQYF. The genes are TRBV13 and TRBJ2-3; either TRBD1 or TRBD2 may supply D (5 bases each). Germline V gene lookup returns CDR1 PRHDT and CDR2 FYEKMQ (reference sequence). CDR3 length: 15 residues. Trimming removed 0 bases from V and 3 bases from J, with 10 bases in between.

This chain connects TRBV21-1 to TRBJ2-7; the table assigns TRBD2, which was not confirmed against the DNA. TRBV21-1 is reported as a pseudogene. The CDR3 length is 14 residues. Here the CDR3 reads CASSKARGEYEQYF. The CDR3 DNA sequence: TGTGCCAGCAGCAAAGCGCGAGGAGAATACGAGCAGTACTTC.

In the case of this clone: One end of the junction varies from germline; a read error may be responsible. Other DNA sequences from this sample encode an identical CDR3 as well. V is TRBV7-8 and J is TRBJ1-6; D not resolved. Germline-derived CDR1 and CDR2 are SGHVS and FQNEAQ. This CDR3 has 12 amino acids. The CDR3 loop is CASSFGNSPLHF. The CDR3 bases are TGCGCCAGCAGCTTTGGTAATTCACCCCTCCACTTT. The entire variable domain, with the rest obtained from reference TRBV7-8 and TRBJ1-6, is as follows: GAGVSQSPRYKVAKRGQDVALRCDPISGHVSLFWYQQALGQGPEFLTYFQNEAQLDKSGLPSDRFFAERPEGSVSTLKIQRTQQEDSAVYLCASSFGNSPLHFGNGTRLTVT.